These 19 T cell receptor beta chains were sequenced from one sample in a study of cytomegalovirus exposure and HLA in healthy donors. Amplification used 60 Vbeta primers and 13 Jbeta primers. Sequencing was performed with immunoSEQ multiplex PCR; in TCRdb, only in-frame clones are kept and a portion is missing. Among under 170,000 clones listed, about 64% were seen once. Source material: PBMCs. Receptor source: an older woman in good health and CMV-seropositive.

This rearrangement joins TRBV11-2 to TRBJ2-7; 8 nucleotides match TRBD2. The CDR3 sequence is 14 residues long. V shed 6 bases and J 1 base; nucleotides not matched to a gene: 5. Per the germline V gene, CDR1 is SGHAT and CDR2 is FQNNGV. The CDR3 here is CASSLLAVSYEQYF. In DNA, the CDR3 is TGTGCCAGCAGTCTACTAGCGGTGTCCTACGAGCAGTACTTC.

This sequence joins TRBV4-3 and TRBJ2-7, with 9 positions matching TRBD1. J lost 3 bases, V lost 0 bases, and 6 bases had no gene match. The V gene's germline CDR1 is LGHNA and CDR2 YSLEER. The CDR3 loop spans 16 amino acids. This chain's CDR3 is CASSQDGTGNNYEQYF. The DNA for the CDR3 is TGCGCCAGCAGCCAAGATGGGACAGGGAACAACTACGAGCAGTACTTC.

Worth noting for this clone: This same CDR3 is encoded by further DNA sequences in the sample. The chain links TRBV6-6 to TRBJ2-3; D not resolved. This CDR3 comprises 15 residues. Germline V lookup: CDR1 MNHNY, CDR2 SVGAGI (reference sequence). Between the trimmed V and J ends, which lost 2 bases and 0 bases, there was a span of 9 bases. The CDR3 here is CASSYGSGSTDTQYF. The CDR3 DNA reads as TGTGCCAGCAGTTACGGGTCGGGTAGCACAGATACGCAGTATTTT.

The J gene is TRBJ2-1, the V gene TRBV9; 8 bases match TRBD2. The CDR3 loop spans 15 amino acids. Germline CDR1 SGDLS, CDR2 YYNGEE. The V segment lost 0 bases and the J segment 5 bases; nucleotides outside the gene matches: 4. The CDR3 DNA reads TGTGCCAGCAGCGTAGCGGGAGGGCCTAACAATGAGCAGTTCTTC. It codes for CASSVAGGPNNEQFF. Based on the CDR3 plus reference TRBV9 and TRBJ2-1, the full variable domain is DSGVTQTPKHLITATGQRVTLRCSPRSGDLSVYWYQQSLDQGLQFLIQYYNGEERAKGNILERFSAQQFPDLHSELNLSSLELGDSALYFCASSVAGGPNNEQFFGPGTRLTVL.

This clone was detected a few times. The chain is built from TRBV11-2 and TRBJ2-4, with D possibly TRBD2 on 6 matching bases. Germline V lookup: CDR1 SGHAT, CDR2 FQNNGV. The CDR3 consists of 13 residues. Trimming took off 5 bases at V and 10 bases at J, with 15 bases between the two ends. The CDR3 nucleotides are TGTGCCAGCAGCCTTTCGGGGGAGTATATTCAGTACTTC. Amino acids: CASSLSGEYIQYF.

The rearrangement links TRBV27 to TRBJ1-2; 7 nucleotides match TRBD1. The CDR3 runs 13 residues. Looked up from germline, CDR1 is MNHEY and CDR2 is SMNVEV (reference sequence). V shed 6 bases and J 12 bases; nucleotides not matched to a gene: 13. CDR3 DNA: TGTGCCAGCAGGCAGACAGGGTTGGGATCAAACACCTTC. Amino acid sequence: CASRQTGLGSNTF.

This clone turned up a few times. The rearrangement joins TRBV4-3 to TRBJ2-1; D gene uncertain. Trimming stripped 0 bases from V and 3 bases from J, with 9 bases between. The CDR3 runs to 15 residues. CDR1 and CDR2 (germline): LGHNA, YSLEER. CDR3 protein: CASSQDAEYYNEQFF. The CDR3 DNA sequence: TGCGCCAGCAGCCAAGACGCGGAGTACTACAATGAGCAGTTCTTC.

The chain is built from TRBV7-8 and TRBJ1-2, with D possibly TRBD1 on 5 matching bases. The germline V and J ends were trimmed by 5 bases and 4 bases, with 14 bases remaining between them. The CDR3 runs to 14 residues. Germline-derived CDR1 and CDR2 are SGHVS and FQNEAQ. The CDR3 is CASSPPQGRYGYTF. The DNA of the CDR3 is TGTGCCAGCAGCCCCCCCCAGGGCCGCTATGGCTACACCTTC. The entire variable domain, with the rest obtained from reference TRBV7-8 and TRBJ1-2, is as follows: GAGVSQSPRYKVAKRGQDVALRCDPISGHVSLFWYQQALGQGPEFLTYFQNEAQLDKSGLPSDRFFAERPEGSVSTLKIQRTQQEDSAVYLCASSPPQGRYGYTFGSGTRLTVV.

This chain links TRBV28 with TRBJ1-1, with a possible D match to TRBD1 (6 bases). Germline CDR1 and CDR2: MDHEN and SYDVKM. This CDR3 spans 13 amino acids. Trimming stripped 7 bases from V and 4 bases from J, with 13 bases between. Here the CDR3 reads CASTVGGGTEAFF. In DNA, the CDR3 is TGTGCCAGCACCGTTGGGGGCGGCACTGAAGCTTTCTTT.

The chain uses TRBV5-1 and TRBJ1-1; D possibly corresponds to TRBD1 (6 bases). The CDR3 spans 15 residues. Germline lookup yields CDR1 SGHRS and CDR2 YFSETQ. The germline V and J ends were trimmed by 0 bases and 0 bases, with 9 bases remaining between them. CDR3 nucleotide sequence: TGCGCCAGCAGCTTGGAAGGGGGTGTGAACACTGAAGCTTTCTTT. This sequence encodes CASSLEGGVNTEAFF.

The chain combines TRBV28 with TRBJ1-1, with a weak D call TRBD1 (5 bases). Trimming removed 7 bases at V and 7 bases at J, with 13 bases between. This CDR3 contains 12 residues. Germline V gene lookup returns CDR1 MDHEN and CDR2 SYDVKM. CDR3 nucleotide sequence: TGTGCCAGCATCCCAAGGCAGGGTGAAGCTTTCTTT. It encodes CASIPRQGEAFF.

This clone showed up just once. The V gene is TRBV28, the J gene TRBJ1-4; 9 bases are a match to TRBD1. From germline, CDR1 is MDHEN and CDR2 SYDVKM. Unmatched junction bases numbered 10, after V lost 3 bases and J lost 8 bases. This CDR3 is built from 16 residues. The chain's CDR3 is CASSLDNTGGREKLFF. CDR3 nucleotides: TGTGCCAGCAGTTTGGACAATACAGGGGGCCGGGAAAAACTGTTTTTT.

This clone was counted only a few times. The V and J genes are TRBV11-2 and TRBJ2-3; unclear D gene. Between the trimmed V and J ends, which lost 5 bases and 3 bases, there was a span of 9 bases. This CDR3 has 13 amino acids. The germline gives CDR1 SGHAT, CDR2 FQNNGV. This chain's CDR3 is CASSLVYTDTQYF. The CDR3 DNA reads as TGTGCCAGCAGCCTAGTTTATACAGATACGCAGTATTTT.

The V call is TRBV27, the J call TRBJ2-1; 11 positions match TRBD2. Germline V gene lookup returns CDR1 MNHEY and CDR2 SMNVEV (reference sequence). This CDR3 contains 15 residues. Germline trimming cut 2 bases from V and 8 bases from J; bases unmatched to any gene: 5. The CDR3 loop reads CASSLGLAGRDEQFF. CDR3 bases: TGTGCCAGCAGTTTAGGACTAGCGGGTCGCGATGAGCAGTTCTTC.

The chain recombines TRBV7-3 with TRBJ2-1; 8 nucleotides match TRBD2. CDR1 is SGHTA, CDR2 FQGTGA, per germline. After removal of 0 bases from V and 5 bases from J, the junction contained 3 bases not matched to a gene. The CDR3 is made up of 15 amino acids. The DNA for the CDR3 is TGTGCCAGCAGCTTAACTAGCGGGACAAACAATGAGCAGTTCTTC. This encodes CASSLTSGTNNEQFF.

The sample holds a few counts of this clone. This chain links TRBV5-1 with TRBJ2-3; TRBD2 matches at 11 bases. This CDR3 has 16 amino acids. Germline trimming cut 4 bases from V and 1 base from J; bases unmatched to any gene: 5. CDR1 and CDR2 (germline): SGHRS, YFSETQ. This chain's CDR3 is CASSLDSGRGTDTQYF. The CDR3 DNA follows: TGCGCCAGCAGCCTCGATAGCGGGAGGGGCACAGATACGCAGTATTTT.

The J gene is TRBJ1-4, the V gene TRBV29-1; D is possibly TRBD1 (5 bases). Per the germline V gene, CDR1 is SQVTM and CDR2 is ANQGSEA. The CDR3 is 13 amino acids. V lost 6 bases, J lost 5 bases, and 13 bases lay in between. DNA of the CDR3: TGCAGCGTCGGCTGGGGCAGGAATGAAAAACTGTTTTTT. Its protein is CSVGWGRNEKLFF.

V usage is TRBV4-3 and J usage is TRBJ1-2; D ambiguous. Germline-derived CDR1 and CDR2 are LGHNA and YSLEER. The CDR3 length is 12 residues. Trimming removed 0 bases at V and 4 bases at J, with 3 bases between. The CDR3 here is CASSQDRYGYTF. The CDR3 region has the DNA TGCGCCAGCAGCCAAGACCGCTATGGCTACACCTTC.

Details on this clone: The sample has other DNA sequences that encode this CDR3 too. The chain combines TRBV28 with TRBJ2-7; the match to TRBD2 covers 8 bases. Trimming at V came to 2 bases and at J to 0 bases, leaving 0 bases not matched to a gene. Looked up from germline, CDR1 is MDHEN and CDR2 is SYDVKM. There are 14 residues in the CDR3. The CDR3 sequence is CASSLSGSSYEQYF. The CDR3, as DNA: TGTGCCAGCAGTTTAAGCGGGAGCTCCTACGAGCAGTACTTC.